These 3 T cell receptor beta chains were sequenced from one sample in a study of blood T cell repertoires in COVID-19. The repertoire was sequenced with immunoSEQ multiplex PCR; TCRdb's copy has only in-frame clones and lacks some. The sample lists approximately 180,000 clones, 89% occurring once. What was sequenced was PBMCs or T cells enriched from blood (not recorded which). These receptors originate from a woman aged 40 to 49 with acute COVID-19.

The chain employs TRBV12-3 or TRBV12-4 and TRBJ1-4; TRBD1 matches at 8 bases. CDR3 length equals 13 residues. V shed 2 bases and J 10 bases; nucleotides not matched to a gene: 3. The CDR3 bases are TGTGCCAGCAGTTTAAACAGGGGGACAAAACTGTTTTTT. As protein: CASSLNRGTKLFF.

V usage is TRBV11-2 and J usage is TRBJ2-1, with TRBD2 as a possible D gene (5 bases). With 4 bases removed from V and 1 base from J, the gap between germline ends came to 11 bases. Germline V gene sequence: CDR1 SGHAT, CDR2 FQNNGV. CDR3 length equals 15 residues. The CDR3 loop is CASSSGRTSYNEQFF. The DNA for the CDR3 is TGTGCCAGCAGCTCTGGGAGAACGTCCTACAATGAGCAGTTCTTC.

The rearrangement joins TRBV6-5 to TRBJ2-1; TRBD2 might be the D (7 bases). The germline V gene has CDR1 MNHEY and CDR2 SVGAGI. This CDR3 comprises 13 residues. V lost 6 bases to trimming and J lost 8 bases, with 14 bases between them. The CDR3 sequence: CASRGGGRDEQFF. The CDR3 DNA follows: TGTGCCAGCAGAGGGGGGGGCCGGGATGAGCAGTTCTTC.